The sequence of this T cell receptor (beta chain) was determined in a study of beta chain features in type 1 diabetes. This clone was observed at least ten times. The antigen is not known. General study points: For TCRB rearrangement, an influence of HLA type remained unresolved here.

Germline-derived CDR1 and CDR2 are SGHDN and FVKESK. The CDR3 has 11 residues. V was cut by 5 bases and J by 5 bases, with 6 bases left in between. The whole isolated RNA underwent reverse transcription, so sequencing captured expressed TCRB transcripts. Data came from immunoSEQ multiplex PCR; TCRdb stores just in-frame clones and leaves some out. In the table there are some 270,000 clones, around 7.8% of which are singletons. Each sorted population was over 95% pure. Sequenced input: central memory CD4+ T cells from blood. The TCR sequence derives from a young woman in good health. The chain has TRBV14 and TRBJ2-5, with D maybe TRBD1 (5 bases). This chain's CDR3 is CASSAGETQYF. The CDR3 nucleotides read TGTGCCAGCAGCGCAGGGGAGACCCAGTACTTC.